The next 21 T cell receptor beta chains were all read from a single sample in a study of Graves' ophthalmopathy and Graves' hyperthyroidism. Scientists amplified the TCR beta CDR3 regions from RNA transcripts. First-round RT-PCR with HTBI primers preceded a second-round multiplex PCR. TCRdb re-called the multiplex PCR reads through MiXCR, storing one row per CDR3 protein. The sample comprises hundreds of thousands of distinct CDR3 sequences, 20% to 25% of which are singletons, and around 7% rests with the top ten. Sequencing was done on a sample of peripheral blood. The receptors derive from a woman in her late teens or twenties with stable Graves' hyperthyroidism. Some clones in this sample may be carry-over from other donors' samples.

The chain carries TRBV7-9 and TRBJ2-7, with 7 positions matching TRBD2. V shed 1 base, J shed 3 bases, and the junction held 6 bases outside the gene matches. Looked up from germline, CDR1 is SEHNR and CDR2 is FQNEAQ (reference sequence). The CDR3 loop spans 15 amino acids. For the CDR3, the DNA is TGTGCCAGCAGCTTAGGCGTGGGGGGGATCTACGAGCAGTACTTC. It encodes CASSLGVGGIYEQYF.

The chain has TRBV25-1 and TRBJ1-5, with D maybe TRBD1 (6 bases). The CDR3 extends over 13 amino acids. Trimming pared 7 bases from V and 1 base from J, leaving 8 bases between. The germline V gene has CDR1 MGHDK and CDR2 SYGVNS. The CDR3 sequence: CASTGASNQPQHF. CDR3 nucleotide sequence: TGTGCCAGCACGGGGGCGAGCAATCAGCCCCAGCATTTT.

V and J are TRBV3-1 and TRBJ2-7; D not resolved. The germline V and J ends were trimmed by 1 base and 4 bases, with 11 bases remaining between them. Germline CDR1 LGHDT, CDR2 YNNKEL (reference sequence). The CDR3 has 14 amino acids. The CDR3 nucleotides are TGTGCCAGCAGCCAAGCCGACTCCAGGTACGAGCAGTACTTC. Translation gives CASSQADSRYEQYF.

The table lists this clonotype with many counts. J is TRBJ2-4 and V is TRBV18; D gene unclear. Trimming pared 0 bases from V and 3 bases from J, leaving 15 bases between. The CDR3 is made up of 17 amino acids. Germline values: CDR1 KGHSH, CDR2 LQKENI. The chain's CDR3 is CASSPPGHSRVKNIQYF. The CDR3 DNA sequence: TGTGCCAGCTCACCACCAGGCCACAGTAGGGTCAAAAACATTCAGTACTTC.

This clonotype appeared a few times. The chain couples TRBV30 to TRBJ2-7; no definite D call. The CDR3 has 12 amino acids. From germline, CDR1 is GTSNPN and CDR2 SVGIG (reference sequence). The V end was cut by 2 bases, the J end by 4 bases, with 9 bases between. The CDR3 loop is CAWSPEFYEQYF. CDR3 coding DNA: TGTGCCTGGAGTCCGGAATTTTACGAGCAGTACTTC.

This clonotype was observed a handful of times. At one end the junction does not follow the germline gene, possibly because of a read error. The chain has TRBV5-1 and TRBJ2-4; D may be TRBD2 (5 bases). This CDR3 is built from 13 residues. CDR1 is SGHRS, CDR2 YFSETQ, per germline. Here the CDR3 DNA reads TGCGCCTCCCGGGCGAGGGCGGAAAACATTAAGTACTTC. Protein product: CASRARAENIKYF.

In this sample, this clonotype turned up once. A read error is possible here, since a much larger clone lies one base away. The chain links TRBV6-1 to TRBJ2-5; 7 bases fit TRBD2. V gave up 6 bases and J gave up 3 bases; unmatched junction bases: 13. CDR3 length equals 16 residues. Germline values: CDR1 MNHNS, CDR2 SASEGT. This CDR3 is CASSSRLARGKETQYF. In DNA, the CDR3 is TGTGCCAGCAGCTCACGTCTCGCGCGGGGGAAAGAGACCCAGTACTTC.

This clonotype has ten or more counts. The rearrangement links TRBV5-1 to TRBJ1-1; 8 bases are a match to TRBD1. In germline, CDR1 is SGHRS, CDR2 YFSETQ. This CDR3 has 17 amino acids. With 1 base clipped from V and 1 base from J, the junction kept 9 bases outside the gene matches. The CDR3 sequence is CASSLYGTGITNTEAFF. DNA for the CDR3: TGCGCCAGCAGCTTGTACGGGACAGGCATCACGAACACTGAAGCTTTCTTT. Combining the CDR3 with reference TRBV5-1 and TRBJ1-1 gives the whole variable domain KAGVTQTPRYLIKTRGQQVTLSCSPISGHRSVSWYQQTPGQGLQFLFEYFSETQRNKGNFPGRFSGRQFSNSRSEMNVSTLELGDSALYLCASSLYGTGITNTEAFFGQGTRLTVV.

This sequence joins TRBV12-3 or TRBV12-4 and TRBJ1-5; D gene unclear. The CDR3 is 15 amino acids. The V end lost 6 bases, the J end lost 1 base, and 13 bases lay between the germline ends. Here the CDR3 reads CASRALQSSNQPQHF. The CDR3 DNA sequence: TGTGCCAGCAGGGCCCTACAGAGCAGCAATCAGCCCCAGCATTTT.

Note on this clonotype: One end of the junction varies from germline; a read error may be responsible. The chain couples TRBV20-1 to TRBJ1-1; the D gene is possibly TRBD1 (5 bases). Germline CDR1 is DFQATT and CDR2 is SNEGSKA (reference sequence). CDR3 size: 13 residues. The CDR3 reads CSARGGAVTEAFF. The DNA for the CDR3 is TGCAGTGCGAGAGGTGGGGCGGTCACTGAAGCTTTCTTT.

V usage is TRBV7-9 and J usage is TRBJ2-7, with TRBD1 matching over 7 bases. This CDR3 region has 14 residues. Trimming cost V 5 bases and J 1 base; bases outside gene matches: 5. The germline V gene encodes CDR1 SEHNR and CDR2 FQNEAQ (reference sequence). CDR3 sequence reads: CASSNPGQSYEQYF. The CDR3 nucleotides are TGTGCCAGCAGCAATCCGGGACAGTCCTACGAGCAGTACTTC.

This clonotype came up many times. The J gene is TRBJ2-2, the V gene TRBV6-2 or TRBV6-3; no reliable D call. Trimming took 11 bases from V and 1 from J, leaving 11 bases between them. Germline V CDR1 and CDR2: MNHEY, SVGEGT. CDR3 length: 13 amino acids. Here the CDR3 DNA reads TGTGCCGTGTCTCTGCTGAACACCGGGGAGCTGTTTTTT. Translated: CAVSLLNTGELFF.

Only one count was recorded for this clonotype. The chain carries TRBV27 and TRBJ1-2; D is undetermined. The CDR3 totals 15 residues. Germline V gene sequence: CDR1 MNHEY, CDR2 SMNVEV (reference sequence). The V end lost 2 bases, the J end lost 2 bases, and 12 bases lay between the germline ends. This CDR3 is CASSLGEGKNYGYTF. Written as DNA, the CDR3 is TGTGCCAGCAGTTTAGGAGAAGGGAAGAACTATGGCTACACCTTC.

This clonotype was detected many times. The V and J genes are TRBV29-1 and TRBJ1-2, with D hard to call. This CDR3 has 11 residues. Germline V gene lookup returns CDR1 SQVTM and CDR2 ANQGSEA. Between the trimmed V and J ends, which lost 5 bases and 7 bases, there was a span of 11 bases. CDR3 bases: TGCAGCGTTTTGGACCCCACTGGCTACACCTTC. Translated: CSVLDPTGYTF.

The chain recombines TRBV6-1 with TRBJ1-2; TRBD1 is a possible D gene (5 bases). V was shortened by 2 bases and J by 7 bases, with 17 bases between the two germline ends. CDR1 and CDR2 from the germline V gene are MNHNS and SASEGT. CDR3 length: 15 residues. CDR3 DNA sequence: TGTGCCAGCAGTGAATGGATTGGGGGAGGGTTTGGCTACACCTTC. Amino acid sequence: CASSEWIGGGFGYTF.

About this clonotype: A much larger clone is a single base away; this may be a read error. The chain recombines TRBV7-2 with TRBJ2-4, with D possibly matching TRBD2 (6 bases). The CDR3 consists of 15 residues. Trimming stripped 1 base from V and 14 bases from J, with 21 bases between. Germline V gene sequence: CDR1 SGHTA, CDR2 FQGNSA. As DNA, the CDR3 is TGTGCCAGCAGCTTAGTTGTTAGCGGACAAGAGACCAAGTACTTC. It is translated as CASSLVVSGQETKYF.

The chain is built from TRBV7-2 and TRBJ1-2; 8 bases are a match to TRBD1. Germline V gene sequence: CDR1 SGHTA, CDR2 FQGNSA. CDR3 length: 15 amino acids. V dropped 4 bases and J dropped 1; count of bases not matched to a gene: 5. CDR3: CASSSDRADNYGYTF. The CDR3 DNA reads TGTGCCAGCAGCTCGGACAGGGCCGATAACTATGGCTACACCTTC. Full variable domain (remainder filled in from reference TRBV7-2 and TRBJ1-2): GAGVSQSPSNKVTEKGKDVELRCDPISGHTALYWYRQSLGQGLEFLIYFQGNSAPDKSGLPSDRFSAERTGGSVSTLTIQRTQQEDSAVYLCASSSDRADNYGYTFGSGTRLTVV.

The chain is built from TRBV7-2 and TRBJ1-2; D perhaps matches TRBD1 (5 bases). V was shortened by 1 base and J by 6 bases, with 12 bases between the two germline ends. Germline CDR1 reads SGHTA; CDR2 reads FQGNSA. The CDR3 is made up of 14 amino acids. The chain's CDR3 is CASSLETTAHGYTF. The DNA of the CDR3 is TGTGCCAGCAGCTTAGAGACGACAGCTCATGGCTACACCTTC.

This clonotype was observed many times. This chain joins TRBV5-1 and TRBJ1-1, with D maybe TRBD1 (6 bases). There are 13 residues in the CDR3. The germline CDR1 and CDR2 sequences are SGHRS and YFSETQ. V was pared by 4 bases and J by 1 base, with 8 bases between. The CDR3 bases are TGCGCCAGCAGCCGGGACAAGAACACTGAAGCTTTCTTT. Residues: CASSRDKNTEAFF.

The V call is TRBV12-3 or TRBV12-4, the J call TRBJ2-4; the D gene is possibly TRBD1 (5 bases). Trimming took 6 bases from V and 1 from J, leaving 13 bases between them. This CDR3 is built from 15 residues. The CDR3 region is CASRRQGNAKNIQYF. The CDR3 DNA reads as TGTGCCAGCAGGCGTCAGGGAAATGCCAAAAACATTCAGTACTTC.

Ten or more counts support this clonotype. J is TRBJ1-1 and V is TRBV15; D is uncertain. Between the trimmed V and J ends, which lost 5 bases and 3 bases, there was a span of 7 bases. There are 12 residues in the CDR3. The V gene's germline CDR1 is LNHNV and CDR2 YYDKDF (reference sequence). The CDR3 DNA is TGTGCCACCAGCCGCCCGGACACTGAAGCTTTCTTT. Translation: CATSRPDTEAFF.